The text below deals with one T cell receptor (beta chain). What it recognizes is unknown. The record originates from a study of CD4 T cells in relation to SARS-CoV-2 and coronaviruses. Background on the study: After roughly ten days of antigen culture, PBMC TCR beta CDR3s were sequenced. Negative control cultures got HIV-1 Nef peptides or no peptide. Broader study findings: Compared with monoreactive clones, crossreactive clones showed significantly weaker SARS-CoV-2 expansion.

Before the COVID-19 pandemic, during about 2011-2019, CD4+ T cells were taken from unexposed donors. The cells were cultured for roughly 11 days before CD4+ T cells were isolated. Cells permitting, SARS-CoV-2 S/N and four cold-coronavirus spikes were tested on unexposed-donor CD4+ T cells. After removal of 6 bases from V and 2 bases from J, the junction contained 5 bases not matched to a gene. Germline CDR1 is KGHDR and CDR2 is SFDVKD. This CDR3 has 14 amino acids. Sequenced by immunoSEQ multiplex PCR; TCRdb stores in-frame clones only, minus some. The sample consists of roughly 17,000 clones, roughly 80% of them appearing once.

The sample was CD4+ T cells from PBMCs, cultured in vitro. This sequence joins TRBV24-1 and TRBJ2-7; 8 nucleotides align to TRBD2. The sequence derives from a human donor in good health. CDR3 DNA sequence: TGTGCCACCAGTCGGACTAGCTCGCCCTACGAGCAGTACTTC. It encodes CATSRTSSPYEQYF.